This T cell receptor (beta chain) was captured in a study of cytomegalovirus exposure and HLA in healthy donors. General study findings and limits: Later analysis identified about 18,000 TCR beta sequences associated with HLA alleles, using a false discovery rate threshold of 0.05. Association of a missense DCLRE1C variant with TCR beta V- and J-gene trimming was reported in a later analysis.

The CDR3 consists of 15 residues. V dropped 5 bases and J dropped 1 base, with 15 bases sitting between them. Germline CDR1 SEHNR, CDR2 FQNEAQ (reference sequence). Primers included in the PCR were 60 Vbeta and 13 Jbeta primers. Profiling relied on immunoSEQ multiplex PCR, and the TCRdb table lists in-frame clones only, not all of them. The repertoire holds about 270,000 clones, roughly 89% seen once, with 4% in the top ten. A remark on this clone: Antigen: not known.

The V gene is TRBV7-9, the J gene TRBJ2-7; maybe TRBD2 (6 bases). The specimen was PBMCs. The TCR originated in a man in his forties in good health and CMV-seropositive. CDR3: CASSGERARSYEQYF. DNA for the CDR3: TGTGCCAGCAGCGGGGAGCGGGCTAGGTCCTACGAGCAGTACTTC.